This T cell receptor (beta chain) was sequenced in a study of read filtering for tumor transcriptome and immune sequencing. Study overall: Revised staging placed about 8 patients in R-ISS I, roughly 16 in II, 7 in III.

In its sample, this clonotype was seen a few times. The library was built from about 370 ng RNA with molecular barcoded adaptors for alpha/delta and beta/gamma chains. MiXCR, applied by TCRdb to the reads, yields one record per CDR3 protein. The table lists about 24,000 distinct CDR3 sequences, 20% to 25% of them singletons. The CDR3 has 16 residues. J was trimmed by 7 bases and V by 4 bases; bases with no gene match: 11. Germline assignment: CDR1 MDHEN and CDR2 SYDVKM. Sequences were obtained from a population of CD138-negative cells sorted from bone marrow. The TCR originated in a donor aged 40 or over with multiple myeloma. V and J are TRBV28 and TRBJ2-1; 9 bases agree with TRBD1. The CDR3 nucleotides read TGTGCCAGCAGTTATACCGGGACAGGGAGGGAAAATGAGCAGTTCTTC. Translation: CASSYTGTGRENEQFF.